The 5 T cell receptor beta chains presented below share a single source sample, sequenced in a study of blood T cells in healthy people across ages. Next came a second PCR, run for about 6 to 12 cycles, which used a sample-barcoded 5' primer along with a J-beta primer mix. TCRdb re-called the 5' RACE reads through MiXCR, storing one row per CDR3 protein. The sample contains around 2 million distinct CDR3 sequences, around 40% of which appear only once. The sequenced sample consisted of blood. These receptors came from a human donor in good health.

The chain combines TRBV7-2 with TRBJ2-1; 7 nucleotides line up with TRBD1. V dropped 3 bases and J dropped 4; count of bases not matched to a gene: 6. The CDR3 extends over 15 amino acids. Germline CDR1 SGHTA, CDR2 FQGNSA. The CDR3 sequence: CASSLTQGVYNEQFF. DNA of the CDR3: TGTGCCAGCAGCTTGACTCAGGGGGTTTACAATGAGCAGTTCTTC.

This clonotype has at least ten counts. V and J are TRBV7-9 and TRBJ2-7; 11 bases fit TRBD2. Germline trimming cut 4 bases from V and 3 bases from J; bases unmatched to any gene: 5. CDR1 is SEHNR, CDR2 FQNEAQ, per germline (reference sequence). CDR3 length: 15 residues. The CDR3 DNA sequence: TGTGCCAGCAGCTGGGGGACTAGCGGAGACTACGAGCAGTACTTC. This translates into CASSWGTSGDYEQYF.

In DNA form, the CDR3 reads TGTGCCAGCAGCTTAGGGGCCAGGGTCCTGAACACTGAAGCTTTCTTT. Translating it yields CASSLGARVLNTEAFF. The chain carries TRBV7-2 and TRBJ1-1; tentative D call: TRBD1 (5 bases). The CDR3 runs 16 residues. V lost 1 base and J 0 bases, leaving 12 bases between the germline ends. The V gene's germline CDR1 is SGHTA and CDR2 FQGNSA.

In this sample, this clonotype turned up a few times. The chain has TRBV27 and TRBJ2-1; TRBD2 aligns across 10 bases. The CDR3 length is 17 residues. The germline CDR1 and CDR2 sequences are MNHEY and SMNVEV (reference sequence). V lost 2 bases and J lost 6; bases outside the gene matches: 10. This CDR3 is CASSLLKIAGGPNEQFF. CDR3 sequence (DNA): TGTGCCAGCAGTTTACTGAAGATAGCGGGGGGTCCCAATGAGCAGTTCTTC.

The chain combines TRBV6-2 or TRBV6-3 with TRBJ2-7; perhaps TRBD1 as D (6 bases). This CDR3 is 13 amino acids long. CDR1 and CDR2 from the germline V gene are MNHEY and SVGEGT. V was cut by 5 bases and J by 2 bases, with 10 bases left in between. The CDR3 nucleotides are TGTGCCAGCAGTACAGGGTACCCCTACGAGCAGTACTTC. Protein: CASSTGYPYEQYF.